The clone carrying this T cell receptor (beta chain) was counted many times. Antigen specificity is unknown. The V gene's germline CDR1 is MNHEY and CDR2 SVGEGT. This CDR3 region has 17 residues. The J segment lost 4 bases and the V segment lost 6 bases, leaving 11 bases of the junction unmatched. TCRdb analysed the reads with MiXCR anew, one entry per CDR3 protein. The sample contains some 220,000 distinct CDR3 sequences, about 12% of which appear only once. These data originate in a study of T cell repertoires in cytomegalovirus infection. Turning to the study itself: A matching HLA type, together with CMV infection, was signaled by public TCR beta signatures.

Overall study results and limits: The ex vivo response was dominated by HLA-C-restricted CMV-specific TCR beta clonotypes. Pooled public TCR beta family frequency picked out CMV carriers with the relevant HLA.

The rearrangement joins TRBV6-2 or TRBV6-3 to TRBJ2-7, with 14 bases fitting TRBD2. The TCR comes from a human donor in good health (CMV status not recorded). Some clones in this sample may be carry-over from other donors' samples. Sequencing used PBMCs. Here the CDR3 DNA reads TGTGCCAGCAGACCCCCACGACTAGCGGGAGGGGGATACGAGCAGTACTTC. Translated, it gives CASRPPRLAGGGYEQYF.